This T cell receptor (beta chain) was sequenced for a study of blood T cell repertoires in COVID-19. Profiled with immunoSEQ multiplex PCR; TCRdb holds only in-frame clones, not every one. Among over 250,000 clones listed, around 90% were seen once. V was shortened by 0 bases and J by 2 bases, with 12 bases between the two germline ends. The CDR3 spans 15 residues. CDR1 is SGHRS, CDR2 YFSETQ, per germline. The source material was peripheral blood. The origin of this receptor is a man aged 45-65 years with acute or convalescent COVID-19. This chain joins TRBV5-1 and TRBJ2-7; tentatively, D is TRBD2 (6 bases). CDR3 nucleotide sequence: TGCGCCAGCAGCTTGGGGGGGACTCTCGCCTACGAGCAGTACTTC. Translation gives CASSLGGTLAYEQYF.